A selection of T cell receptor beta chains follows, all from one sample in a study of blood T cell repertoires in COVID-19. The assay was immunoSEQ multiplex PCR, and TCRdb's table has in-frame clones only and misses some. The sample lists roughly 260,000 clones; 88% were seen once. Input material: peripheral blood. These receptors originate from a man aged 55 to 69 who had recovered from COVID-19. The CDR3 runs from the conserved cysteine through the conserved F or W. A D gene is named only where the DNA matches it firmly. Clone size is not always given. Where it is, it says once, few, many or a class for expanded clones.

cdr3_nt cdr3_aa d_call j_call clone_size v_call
TGTGCCAGCAGCCCGAGAGGGGGGGCGAGCACTGAAGCTTTCTTT CASSPRGGASTEAFF . TRBJ1-1 . TRBV9
TGTGCCAGCAGCTTGAGACAGACTCTTAACTATGGCTACACCTTC CASSLRQTLNYGYTF . TRBJ1-2 . TRBV5-6
TGTGCCAGCAGCAGACTAGCGGGGAACTCCTACAATGAGCAGTTCTTC CASSRLAGNSYNEQFF TRBD2 TRBJ2-1 . TRBV5-4
TGTGCCAGCAGCTTTGTTGGGGCGGGAGGGGCCAACGTCCTGACTTTC CASSFVGAGGANVLTF . TRBJ2-6 once TRBV3-1/TRBV3-2
TGTGCCAGCAGCTTAGTTGCTAGCGGGGGCACAGATACGCAGTATTTT CASSLVASGGTDTQYF TRBD2 TRBJ2-3 . TRBV7-2
TGTGCCAGCAGCTTAGCTCCGACAGGGGGCGCCGCTGAAGCTTTCTTT CASSLAPTGGAAEAFF TRBD1 TRBJ1-1 . TRBV7-2
TGCGCCAGCAGTCAGACTAGCGGGGGAACCTACGAGCAGTACTTC CASSQTSGGTYEQYF TRBD2 TRBJ2-7 . TRBV5-1
TGTGCTAGCAGCTTATCGGGGGGTAGCGGGGGAGCCCAAGAGACCCAGTACTTC CASSLSGGSGGAQETQYF TRBD2 TRBJ2-5 . TRBV7-7
TGTGCCAGCAGTTCCGCCGACAGGCCGAACGGGCCCCAGCATTTT CASSSADRPNGPQHF . TRBJ1-5 . TRBV6-5
TGTGCCAGCAGCTTCCGGGACAGGGGAAACACCATATATTTT CASSFRDRGNTIYF TRBD1 TRBJ1-3 . TRBV11-2
TGTGCCAGCCTGGGGACTAGCAACACCGGGGAGCTGTTTTTT CASLGTSNTGELFF TRBD2 TRBJ2-2 . TRBV6-5
TGTGCCAGCAGCTTTACAGGGGGAGGCTATGGCTACACCTTC CASSFTGGGYGYTF TRBD1 TRBJ1-2 . TRBV7-9
TGCGCCAGCAGCCCGTTGTCAGATACGCAGTATTTT CASSPLSDTQYF . TRBJ2-3 once TRBV5-1